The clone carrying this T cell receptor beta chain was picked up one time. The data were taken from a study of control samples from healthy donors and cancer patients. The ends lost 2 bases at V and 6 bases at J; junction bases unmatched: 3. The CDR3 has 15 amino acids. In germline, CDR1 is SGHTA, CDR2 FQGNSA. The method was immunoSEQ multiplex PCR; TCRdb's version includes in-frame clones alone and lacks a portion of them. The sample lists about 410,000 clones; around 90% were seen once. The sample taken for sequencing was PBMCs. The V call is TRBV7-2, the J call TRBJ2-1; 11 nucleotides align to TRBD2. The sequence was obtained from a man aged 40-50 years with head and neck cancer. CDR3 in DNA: TGTGCCAGCAGCTTACCGGGACTAGCGGCCAATGAGCAGTTCTTC. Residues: CASSLPGLAANEQFF.